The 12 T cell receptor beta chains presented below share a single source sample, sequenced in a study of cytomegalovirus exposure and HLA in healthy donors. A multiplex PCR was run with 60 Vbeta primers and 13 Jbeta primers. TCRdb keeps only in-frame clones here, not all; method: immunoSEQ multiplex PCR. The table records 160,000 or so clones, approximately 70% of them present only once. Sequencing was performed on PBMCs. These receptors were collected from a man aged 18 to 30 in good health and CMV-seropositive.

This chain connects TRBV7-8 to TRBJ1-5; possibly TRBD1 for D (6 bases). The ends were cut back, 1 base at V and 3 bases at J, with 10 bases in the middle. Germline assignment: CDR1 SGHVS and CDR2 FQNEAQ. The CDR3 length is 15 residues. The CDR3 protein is CASSLVGDNNQPQHF. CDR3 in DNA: TGTGCCAGCAGCTTAGTTGGGGACAACAATCAGCCCCAGCATTTT.

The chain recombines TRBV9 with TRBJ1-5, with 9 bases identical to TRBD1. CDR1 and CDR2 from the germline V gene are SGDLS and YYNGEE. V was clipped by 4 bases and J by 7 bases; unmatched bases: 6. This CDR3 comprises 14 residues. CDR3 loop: CASSQGQGRQPQHF. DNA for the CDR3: TGTGCCAGCAGCCAGGGACAGGGTCGCCAGCCCCAGCATTTT.

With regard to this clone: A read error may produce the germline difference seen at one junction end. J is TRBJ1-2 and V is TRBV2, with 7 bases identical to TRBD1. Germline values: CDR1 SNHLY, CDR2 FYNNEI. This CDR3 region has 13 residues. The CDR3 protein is CASRDRARYGYTF. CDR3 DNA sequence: TGTGCCAGCCGTGACAGGGCCCGCTATGGCTACACCTTC.

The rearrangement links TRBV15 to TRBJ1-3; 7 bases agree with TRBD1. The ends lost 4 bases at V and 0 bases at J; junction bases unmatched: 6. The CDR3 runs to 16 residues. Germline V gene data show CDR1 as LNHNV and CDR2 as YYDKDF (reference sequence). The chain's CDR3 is CATSTGTASSGNTIYF. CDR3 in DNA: TGTGCCACCAGCACCGGGACAGCTAGCTCTGGAAACACCATATATTTT.

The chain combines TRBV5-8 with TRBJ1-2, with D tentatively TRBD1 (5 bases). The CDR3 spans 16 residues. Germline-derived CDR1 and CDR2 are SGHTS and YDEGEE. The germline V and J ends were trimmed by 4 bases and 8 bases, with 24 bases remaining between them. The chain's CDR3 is CASSPRQRLLDGGYTF. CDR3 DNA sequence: TGTGCCAGCAGCCCTAGACAGAGACTTTTGGACGGCGGCTACACCTTC.

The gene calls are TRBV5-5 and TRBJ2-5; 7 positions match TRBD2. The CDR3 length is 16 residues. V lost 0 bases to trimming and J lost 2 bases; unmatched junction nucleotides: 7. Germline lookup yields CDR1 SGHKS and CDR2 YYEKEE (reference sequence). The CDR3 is CASSLGGGSVQETQYF. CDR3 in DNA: TGTGCCAGCAGCTTGGGTGGCGGGAGTGTACAAGAGACCCAGTACTTC.

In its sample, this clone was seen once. The CDR3, as DNA: TGTGCCAGCAGTAGGGCCGGAGGAATCTATAATTCACCCCTCCACTTT. It codes for CASSRAGGIYNSPLHF. The V gene is TRBV28, the J gene TRBJ1-6; D is ambiguous. The CDR3 runs 16 residues. The germline V gene encodes CDR1 MDHEN and CDR2 SYDVKM. V was shortened by 5 bases and J by 3 bases, with 14 bases between the two germline ends.

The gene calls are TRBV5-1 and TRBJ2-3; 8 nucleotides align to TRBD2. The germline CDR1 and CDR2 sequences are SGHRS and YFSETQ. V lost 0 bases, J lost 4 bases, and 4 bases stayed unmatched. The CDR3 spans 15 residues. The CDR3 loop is CASSLVAGIADTQYF. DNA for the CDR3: TGCGCCAGCAGCTTGGTAGCGGGAATCGCAGATACGCAGTATTTT.

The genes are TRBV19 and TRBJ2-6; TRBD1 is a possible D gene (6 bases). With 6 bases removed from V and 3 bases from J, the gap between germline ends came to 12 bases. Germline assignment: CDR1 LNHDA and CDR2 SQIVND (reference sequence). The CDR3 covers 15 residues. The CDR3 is CASSKTGSGANVLTF. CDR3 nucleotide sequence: TGTGCCAGTAGCAAAACAGGGAGTGGGGCCAACGTCCTGACTTTC.

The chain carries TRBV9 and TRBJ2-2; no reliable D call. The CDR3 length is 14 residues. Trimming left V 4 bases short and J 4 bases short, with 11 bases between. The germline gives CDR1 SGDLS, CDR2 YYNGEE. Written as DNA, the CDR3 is TGTGCCAGCAGCACGGAGCTGACCACCGGGGAGCTGTTTTTT. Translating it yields CASSTELTTGELFF.

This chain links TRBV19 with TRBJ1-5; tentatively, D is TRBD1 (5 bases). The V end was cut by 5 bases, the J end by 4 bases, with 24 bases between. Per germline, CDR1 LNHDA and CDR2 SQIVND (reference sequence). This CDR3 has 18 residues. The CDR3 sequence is CASSLQPLIGTFNQPQHF. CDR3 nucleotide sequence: TGTGCCAGTAGTTTACAACCCTTAATAGGGACTTTTAATCAGCCCCAGCATTTT.

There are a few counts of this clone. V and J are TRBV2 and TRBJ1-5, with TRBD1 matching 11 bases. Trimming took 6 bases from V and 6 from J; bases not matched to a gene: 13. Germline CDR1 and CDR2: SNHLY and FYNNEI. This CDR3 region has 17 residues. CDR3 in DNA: TGTGCCAGCAGAGCAGAGGACAGGGGGCGAGGGAGTCAGCCCCAGCATTTT. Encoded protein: CASRAEDRGRGSQPQHF.